Listed here are 13 T cell receptor beta chains from one sample, sequenced in a study of shared clonotypes between healthy human individuals. Clones were sequenced by immunoSEQ multiplex PCR, and TCRdb holds only the in-frame ones, with some missing. This sample has 1,100,000 or so clones; around 78% occur once, and the top ten carry around 0.47%. Sequencing was performed on memory CD4+ T cells from PBMCs. Subset specified: CD45RA-negative fraction. All receptors derive from a man younger than 30 in good health. Some clones in this sample may be carry-over from other donors' samples.

The chain uses TRBV2 and TRBJ1-4; 9 positions agree with TRBD1. CDR1 and CDR2 from the germline V gene are SNHLY and FYNNEI. CDR3 size: 14 residues. V lost 6 bases, J lost 7 bases, and 6 bases stayed unmatched. CDR3 sequence: CASRNRGPGEKLFF. The CDR3 region has the DNA TGTGCCAGCAGGAACAGGGGGCCCGGTGAAAAACTGTTTTTT.

The chain recombines TRBV25-1 with TRBJ2-5, with D perhaps matching TRBD2 (6 bases). The CDR3 is 14 amino acids. Germline CDR1 MGHDK, CDR2 SYGVNS. V was shortened by 4 bases and J by 1 base, with 10 bases between the two germline ends. Here the CDR3 reads CASSAAGGQETQYF. The CDR3 DNA reads TGTGCCAGCAGTGCTGCCGGGGGCCAAGAGACCCAGTACTTC. Looking up the rest from reference TRBV25-1 and TRBJ2-5 gives the full variable domain: EADIYQTPRYLVIGTGKKITLECSQTMGHDKMYWYQQDPGMELHLIHYSYGVNSTEKGDLSSESTVSRIRTEHFPLTLESARPSHTSQYLCASSAAGGQETQYFGPGTRLLVL.

The chain uses TRBV19 and TRBJ1-2; 8 nucleotides agree with TRBD1. V lost 3 bases to trimming and J lost 3 bases; unmatched junction nucleotides: 6. CDR1 and CDR2 (germline): LNHDA, SQIVND (reference sequence). The CDR3 length is 15 residues. The chain's CDR3 is CASSMQDRVDYGYTF. The CDR3 DNA sequence: TGTGCCAGTAGTATGCAGGACAGGGTGGACTATGGCTACACCTTC.

With regard to this clone: This probably arose from a read error, given a far larger clone one base away. Other DNA sequences in this specimen translate into the identical CDR3. CDR3 residues: CASSEGGYGYTF. CDR3 nucleotide sequence: TGTGCCAGCAGTGAAGGGGGCTATGGCTACACCTTC. V usage is TRBV6-1 and J usage is TRBJ1-2; D is undetermined. V gave up 1 base and J gave up 4 bases, with 4 bases separating them. This CDR3 is built from 12 residues. Germline V CDR1 and CDR2: MNHNS, SASEGT.

The chain has TRBV2 and TRBJ2-1, with TRBD2 matching over 14 bases. The CDR3 covers 18 residues. V lost 4 bases and J lost 5; bases outside the gene matches: 10. CDR1 is SNHLY, CDR2 FYNNEI, per germline. CDR3 residues: CASSGLAGGSQRNNEQFF. CDR3 sequence (DNA): TGTGCCAGCAGTGGACTAGCGGGAGGGTCACAAAGGAACAATGAGCAGTTCTTC.

The chain carries TRBV29-1 and TRBJ2-1; tentatively, D is TRBD1 (6 bases). The CDR3 spans 15 residues. The germline V gene encodes CDR1 SQVTM and CDR2 ANQGSEA. V lost 4 bases and J lost 2, with 15 bases in between. CDR3 in DNA: TGCAGCGTTGCCCCCGACCAGGGGCCCTACAATGAGCAGTTCTTC. Encoded protein: CSVAPDQGPYNEQFF.

The rearrangement uses TRBV6-5 and TRBJ2-6; D is undetermined. Between the trimmed V and J ends, which lost 6 bases and 0 bases, there was a span of 9 bases. Germline CDR1 and CDR2: MNHEY and SVGAGI. This CDR3 has 15 amino acids. The CDR3 DNA follows: TGTGCCAGCAGCTGGAGACCCTCTGGGGCCAACGTCCTGACTTTC. It encodes CASSWRPSGANVLTF.

This clone has just a few counts. The rearrangement joins TRBV28 to TRBJ1-5; D call uncertain. Between the trimmed V and J ends, which lost 1 base and 3 bases, there was a span of 13 bases. This CDR3 is 16 amino acids long. Looked up from germline, CDR1 is MDHEN and CDR2 is SYDVKM. The CDR3 is CASSLFRQANNQPQHF. The CDR3, as DNA: TGTGCCAGCAGTTTATTCCGGCAGGCCAACAATCAGCCCCAGCATTTT. The full variable domain, rest sourced from reference TRBV28 and TRBJ1-5, is DVKVTQSSRYLVKRTGEKVFLECVQDMDHENMFWYRQDPGLGLRLIYFSYDVKMKEKGDIPEGYSVSREKKERFSLILESASTNQTSMYLCASSLFRQANNQPQHFGDGTRLSIL.

CDR3 DNA: TGTGCCAGCAGCTCCTACAGACAGATCTATGGCTACACCTTC. Translated, it gives CASSSYRQIYGYTF. The J gene is TRBJ1-2, the V gene TRBV7-2; D possibly corresponds to TRBD1 (5 bases). CDR1 and CDR2 from the germline V gene are SGHTA and FQGNSA. Trimming removed 4 bases at V and 4 bases at J, with 13 bases between. This CDR3 contains 14 residues. The full variable domain, with the rest looked up from reference TRBV7-2 and TRBJ1-2, is GAGVSQSPSNKVTEKGKDVELRCDPISGHTALYWYRQSLGQGLEFLIYFQGNSAPDKSGLPSDRFSAERTGGSVSTLTIQRTQQEDSAVYLCASSSYRQIYGYTFGSGTRLTVV.

The chain links TRBV2 to TRBJ1-3; D not resolved. Germline CDR1 and CDR2: SNHLY and FYNNEI. Trimming took 8 bases from V and 7 from J, leaving 12 bases between them. The CDR3 runs to 12 residues. The CDR3 here is CASFAKPNTIYF. In nucleotides, the CDR3 is TGTGCCAGCTTCGCTAAGCCCAACACCATATATTTT.

The gene calls are TRBV6-6 and TRBJ1-1; D perhaps matches TRBD1 (6 bases). Between the trimmed V and J ends, which lost 6 bases and 2 bases, there was a span of 16 bases. The CDR3 totals 15 residues. Germline V gives CDR1 MNHNY, CDR2 SVGAGI (reference sequence). The CDR3: CASRRPNRVNTEAFF. CDR3 sequence (DNA): TGTGCCAGCAGAAGACCTAACAGGGTAAACACTGAAGCTTTCTTT.

The gene calls are TRBV27 and TRBJ2-3, with 11 nucleotides matching TRBD2. CDR1 is MNHEY and CDR2 is SMNVEV in the germline V gene (reference sequence). The J segment lost 5 bases and the V segment lost 4 bases, leaving 8 bases of the junction unmatched. CDR3 length equals 16 residues. The CDR3 DNA is TGTGCCAGCAGTTACCTAGCGGGAGGCCGGGAAGATACGCAGTATTTT. This codes for CASSYLAGGREDTQYF.

The chain has TRBV6-6 and TRBJ2-2; 7 bases match TRBD1. Germline CDR1 MNHNY, CDR2 SVGAGI (reference sequence). Trimming at V came to 5 bases and at J to 2 bases, leaving 5 bases not matched to a gene. The CDR3 spans 15 residues. The CDR3 DNA reads as TGTGCCAGCAGTGGCGGACAGGCCAACACCGGGGAGCTGTTTTTT. This encodes CASSGGQANTGELFF.